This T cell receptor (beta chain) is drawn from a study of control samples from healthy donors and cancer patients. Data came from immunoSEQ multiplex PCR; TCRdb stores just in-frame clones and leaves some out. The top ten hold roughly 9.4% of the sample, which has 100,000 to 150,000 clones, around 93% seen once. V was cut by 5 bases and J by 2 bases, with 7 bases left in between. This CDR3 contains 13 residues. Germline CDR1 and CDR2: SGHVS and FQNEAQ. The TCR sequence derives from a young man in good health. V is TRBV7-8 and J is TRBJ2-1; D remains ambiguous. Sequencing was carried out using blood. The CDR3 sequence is CASSTGPYNEQFF. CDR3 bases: TGTGCCAGCAGCACCGGTCCCTACAATGAGCAGTTCTTC.